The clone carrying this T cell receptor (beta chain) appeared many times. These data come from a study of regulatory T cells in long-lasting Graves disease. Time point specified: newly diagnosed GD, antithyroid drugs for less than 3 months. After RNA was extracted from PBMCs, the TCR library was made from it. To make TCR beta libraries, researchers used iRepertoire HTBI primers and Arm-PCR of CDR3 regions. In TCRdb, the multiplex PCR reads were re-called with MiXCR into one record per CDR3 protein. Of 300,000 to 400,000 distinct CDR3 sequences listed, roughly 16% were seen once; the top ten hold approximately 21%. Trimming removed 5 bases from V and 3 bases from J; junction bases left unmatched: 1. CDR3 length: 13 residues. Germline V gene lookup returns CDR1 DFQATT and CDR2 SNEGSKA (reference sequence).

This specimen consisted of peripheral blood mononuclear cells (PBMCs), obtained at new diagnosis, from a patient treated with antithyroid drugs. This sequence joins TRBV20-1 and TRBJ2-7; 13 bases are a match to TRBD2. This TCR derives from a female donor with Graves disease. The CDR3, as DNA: TGCAGTGCTCGGACTAGCGGGAGCTACGAGCAGTACTTC. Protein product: CSARTSGSYEQYF.